The 13 T cell receptor beta chains below were found in one sample sequenced in a study of CD8 T cells in ankylosing spondylitis. Study conclusions and caveats: Ankylosing spondylitis blood appeared to be characterized by a TCR beta motif of about 8 highly homologous variants.

Antigens of these TCRs are unknown. TCRdb re-analysed the 5' RACE reads in MiXCR, keeping a single row per CDR3 protein. The repertoire holds approximately 520,000 distinct CDR3 sequences, with approximately 5.3% as singletons. Sequencing was done on a sample of blood, either unsorted or a sorted T cell fraction (not recorded which). The receptors come from a male donor with ankylosing spondylitis.

The table lists this clonotype with many counts. The chain combines TRBV24-1 with TRBJ2-3, with D tentatively TRBD1 (6 bases). V was shortened by 3 bases and J by 6 bases, with 15 bases between the two germline ends. The CDR3 is 15 residues long. Germline assignment: CDR1 KGHDR and CDR2 SFDVKD. CDR3 loop: CATSDLDRSSDTQYF. The CDR3 DNA reads TGTGCCACCAGTGATCTCGACAGGTCAAGTGATACGCAGTATTTT.

At least ten counts were recorded for this clonotype. The chain recombines TRBV20-1 with TRBJ2-2; unclear D gene. Germline lookup yields CDR1 DFQATT and CDR2 SNEGSKA (reference sequence). The CDR3 extends over 13 amino acids. V was cut by 4 bases and J by 2 bases, with 8 bases left in between. For the CDR3, the DNA is TGCAGTGCTAAGTTCGGAAACACCGGGGAGCTGTTTTTT. This translates into CSAKFGNTGELFF.

This clonotype has a count of ten or more. The rearrangement links TRBV4-2 to TRBJ2-1; 13 nucleotides line up with TRBD2. Per germline, CDR1 LGHNA and CDR2 YNFKEQ. The CDR3 has 16 residues. V shed 3 bases and J 7 bases; nucleotides not matched to a gene: 6. CDR3 sequence: CASSQTLAGGRNEQFF. DNA of the CDR3: TGTGCCAGCAGCCAGACACTAGCGGGGGGGCGAAATGAGCAGTTCTTC.

This clonotype was counted only a few times. The chain recombines TRBV7-6 with TRBJ2-7, with D possibly matching TRBD2 (6 bases). Trimming shortened V by 8 bases and J by 4 bases, and 18 bases separated the two germline ends. The CDR3 is 14 amino acids. Looked up from germline, CDR1 is SGHVS and CDR2 is FNYEAQ. CDR3 loop: CASGSGPDGYEQYF. CDR3 sequence (DNA): TGTGCCAGCGGCAGCGGGCCAGACGGGTACGAGCAGTACTTC.

This clonotype was counted at least ten times. V usage is TRBV9 and J usage is TRBJ2-5, with 14 bases aligning to TRBD2. The CDR3 is 17 residues long. Looked up from germline, CDR1 is SGDLS and CDR2 is YYNGEE. Trimming cost V 3 bases and J 5 bases; bases outside gene matches: 9. CDR3 coding DNA: TGTGCCAGCAGCGAGGGACTAGCGGGGGCCGGGGGTGAGACCCAGTACTTC. Amino acid sequence: CASSEGLAGAGGETQYF.

This clonotype appeared many times. The chain uses TRBV5-6 and TRBJ1-6; D might be TRBD1 (5 bases). This CDR3 has 16 amino acids. The germline gives CDR1 SGHDT, CDR2 YYEEEE. Trimming removed 0 bases from V and 5 bases from J, with 12 bases in between. Here the CDR3 reads CASSLARVADNSPLHF. The CDR3 DNA sequence: TGTGCCAGCAGCTTGGCCAGGGTAGCGGATAATTCACCCCTCCACTTT.

This clonotype was detected ten times or more. The gene calls are TRBV5-6 and TRBJ2-7, with D possibly matching TRBD1 (5 bases). Per germline, CDR1 SGHDT and CDR2 YYEEEE. Trimming left V 0 bases short and J 3 bases short, with 16 bases between. CDR3 size: 16 residues. The CDR3 coding sequence is TGTGCCAGCAGCTTGGAGTTCGGGCAGGGCGACTACGAGCAGTACTTC. It translates to CASSLEFGQGDYEQYF.

This clonotype occurred many times. This chain uses TRBV5-1 with TRBJ1-6, with a possible D match to TRBD1 (6 bases). With 1 base removed from V and 10 bases from J, the gap between germline ends came to 12 bases. CDR1 is SGHRS, CDR2 YFSETQ, per germline. This CDR3 comprises 14 residues. The CDR3 loop is CASSLSGGQSPLHF. The CDR3 nucleotides are TGCGCCAGCAGCTTGAGCGGGGGGCAATCACCCCTCCACTTT.

Worth noting for this clonotype: Since a much larger clone is just one base distant, this may be a read error. The CDR3 region has the DNA TGCGCCAGCAGCACTAGGACCCGCCAAGAGACCCAGTACTTC. It translates to CASSTRTRQETQYF. This sequence joins TRBV5-1 and TRBJ2-5; weak D call: TRBD2 (5 bases). The CDR3 sequence is 14 residues long. Deletions cut 4 bases from V and 1 base from J, with 11 bases between. Germline-derived CDR1 and CDR2 are SGHRS and YFSETQ. The whole variable domain, remainder taken from reference TRBV5-1 and TRBJ2-5, is KAGVTQTPRYLIKTRGQQVTLSCSPISGHRSVSWYQQTPGQGLQFLFEYFSETQRNKGNFPGRFSGRQFSNSRSEMNVSTLELGDSALYLCASSTRTRQETQYFGPGTRLLVL.

This clonotype was seen a few times. The chain recombines TRBV20-1 with TRBJ1-2; possible D gene TRBD1, 5 bases. Germline CDR1 reads DFQATT; CDR2 reads SNEGSKA (reference sequence). V dropped 0 bases and J dropped 8 bases, with 13 bases sitting between them. The CDR3 consists of 13 residues. CDR3 nucleotides: TGCAGTGCTAGAGATGGGGAGGGGCGAGGCTACACCTTC. Translation gives CSARDGEGRGYTF.

This clonotype has ten or more counts. The gene calls are TRBV5-1 and TRBJ2-3; weak D call: TRBD2 (7 bases). Trimming removed 4 bases at V and 3 bases at J, with 18 bases between. Germline assignment: CDR1 SGHRS and CDR2 YFSETQ. CDR3 length equals 16 residues. The CDR3 reads CASSPGFGGPTDTQYF. CDR3 nucleotides: TGCGCCAGCAGCCCAGGATTCGGGGGGCCGACAGATACGCAGTATTTT.

This clonotype was seen ten or more times. This chain joins TRBV6-2 or TRBV6-3 and TRBJ2-3, with 10 positions matching TRBD2. V lost 6 bases and J lost 6; bases outside the gene matches: 24. The germline V gene encodes CDR1 MNHEY and CDR2 SVGEGT. CDR3 size: 20 residues. Here the CDR3 DNA reads TGTGCCAGCAGAACCCTAAATCTCCCCCGATTAGCGGGAGGTGGGGATACGCAGTATTTT. It codes for CASRTLNLPRLAGGGDTQYF.

This clonotype has a count of ten or more. The chain recombines TRBV20-1 with TRBJ2-3; D might be TRBD1 (6 bases). V lost 6 bases and J 6 bases, leaving 13 bases between the germline ends. This CDR3 comprises 12 residues. From germline, CDR1 is DFQATT and CDR2 SNEGSKA (reference sequence). The CDR3 nucleotides are TGCAGTGCCCTGACCGACAGGGATACGCAGTATTTT. This codes for CSALTDRDTQYF.